Detailed here is one TCR beta chain. What it recognizes is unknown. The data stem from a study of blood T cells in healthy people across ages. Every sample yielded at least 6.5 million isolated PBMCs. Findings and caveats of the study: PBMCs were not sorted, which prevented a conclusive comparison of naive versus antigen-experienced cells.

A sample-barcoded 5' primer and a J-beta primer mix were used in a second PCR of roughly 6 to 11 cycles. TCRdb re-called the 5' RACE reads through MiXCR, storing one row per CDR3 protein. The sample yields 700,000 to 850,000 distinct CDR3 sequences, roughly 35% seen once. CDR1 WSHSY and CDR2 SAAADI come from the germline V gene. Trimming left V 9 bases short and J 2 bases short, with 18 bases between. The length of the CDR3 is 15 residues. The TCR was taken from a man aged 18 to 30 in good health. The chain carries TRBV10-2 and TRBJ2-3; D remains unclear. Material: blood. The CDR3 bases are TGCGCCAGTTCGAAGACCCAACAAACCACAGATACGCAGTATTTT. This sequence encodes CASSKTQQTTDTQYF.